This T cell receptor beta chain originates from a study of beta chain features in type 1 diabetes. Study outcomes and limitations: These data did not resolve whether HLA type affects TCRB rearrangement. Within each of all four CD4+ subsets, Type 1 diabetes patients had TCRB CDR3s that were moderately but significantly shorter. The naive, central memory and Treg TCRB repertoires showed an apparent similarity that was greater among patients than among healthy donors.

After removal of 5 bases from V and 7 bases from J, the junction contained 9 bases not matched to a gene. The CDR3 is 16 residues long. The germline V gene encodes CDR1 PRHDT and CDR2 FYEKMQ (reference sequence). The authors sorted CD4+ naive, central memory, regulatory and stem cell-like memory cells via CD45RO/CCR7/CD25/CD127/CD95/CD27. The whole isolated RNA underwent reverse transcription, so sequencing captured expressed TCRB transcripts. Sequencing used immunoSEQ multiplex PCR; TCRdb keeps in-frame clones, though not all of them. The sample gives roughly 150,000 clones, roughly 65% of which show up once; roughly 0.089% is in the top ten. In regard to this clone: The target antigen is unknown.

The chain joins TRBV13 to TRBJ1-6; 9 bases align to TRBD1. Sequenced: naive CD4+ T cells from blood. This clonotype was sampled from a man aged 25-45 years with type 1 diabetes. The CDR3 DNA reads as TGTGCCAGCAGCCCCCGCTCCGGGACAGGGAATTCACCCCTCCACTTT. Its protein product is CASSPRSGTGNSPLHF.